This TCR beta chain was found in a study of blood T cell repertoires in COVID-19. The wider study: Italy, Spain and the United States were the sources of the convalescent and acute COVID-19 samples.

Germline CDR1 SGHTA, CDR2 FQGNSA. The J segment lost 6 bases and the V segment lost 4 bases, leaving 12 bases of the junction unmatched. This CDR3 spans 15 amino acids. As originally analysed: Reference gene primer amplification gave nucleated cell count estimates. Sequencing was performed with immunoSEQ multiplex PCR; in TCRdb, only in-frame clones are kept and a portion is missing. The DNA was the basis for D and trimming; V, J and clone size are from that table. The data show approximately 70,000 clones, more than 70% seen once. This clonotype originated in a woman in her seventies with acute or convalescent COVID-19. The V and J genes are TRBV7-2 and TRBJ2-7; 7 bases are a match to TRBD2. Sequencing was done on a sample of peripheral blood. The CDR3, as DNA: TGTGCCAGCAGCTCGGGACTATCCGACGCCCGCGAGCAGTACTTC. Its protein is CASSSGLSDAREQYF.